This entry lists 9 T cell receptor beta chains sequenced from one sample in a study of T cells after posttransplantation cyclophosphamide. Cyclophosphamide on days +3 and +4 followed busulfan-fludarabine conditioning and a marrow graft. This table comes from immunoSEQ multiplex PCR, and its TCRdb copy is limited to in-frame clones, with some not included. The sample contains 7,500 to 10,000 clones, roughly 80% of which appear only once. The sequenced sample was PBMCs, obtained around 2,000 days after a stem cell transplant with posttransplant cyclophosphamide. These receptors were collected from a female patient in her forties who received an allogeneic stem cell transplant from a related donor, was CMV-positive, and had no GVHD. Part of the T cells may come from the graft donor.

Written as DNA, the CDR3 is TGTGCCAGCAGCTTCACGGGACAGGGGTTGGAGACCCAGTACTTC. Translation gives CASSFTGQGLETQYF. The genes are TRBV7-2 and TRBJ2-5, with TRBD1 matching over 10 bases. V shed 3 bases, J shed 5 bases, and the junction held 6 bases outside the gene matches. CDR3 length equals 15 residues. Germline assignment: CDR1 SGHTA and CDR2 FQGNSA.

This clone was seen only a few times. This chain connects TRBV5-6 to TRBJ2-7; a possible D gene is TRBD2 (6 bases). Germline values: CDR1 SGHDT, CDR2 YYEEEE. The CDR3 has 15 amino acids. Deletions cut 3 bases from V and 3 bases from J, with 16 bases between. CDR3 residues: CASSSSGTDFYEQYF. The DNA of the CDR3 is TGTGCCAGCAGCTCCTCAGGGACTGATTTCTACGAGCAGTACTTC.

The V and J genes are TRBV5-6 and TRBJ1-4, with D perhaps matching TRBD1 (5 bases). The germline CDR1 and CDR2 sequences are SGHDT and YYEEEE. V was trimmed by 0 bases and J by 7 bases, leaving 13 bases between them. The length of the CDR3 is 15 residues. This CDR3 reads CASSLAGREVEKLFF. The CDR3 bases are TGTGCCAGCAGCTTGGCGGGCAGGGAGGTTGAAAAACTGTTTTTT.

The chain has TRBV13 and TRBJ2-1; 9 bases are a match to TRBD1. J lost 5 bases, V lost 5 bases, and 7 bases had no gene match. This CDR3 contains 15 residues. The V gene's germline CDR1 is PRHDT and CDR2 FYEKMQ (reference sequence). The CDR3 DNA reads TGTGCCAGCAGCCCGGGGACAGGGCGACACAATGAGCAGTTCTTC. It translates to CASSPGTGRHNEQFF. Using reference TRBV13 and TRBJ2-1 for the parts outside the CDR3, the full variable domain is AAGVIQSPRHLIKEKRETATLKCYPIPRHDTVYWYQQGPGQDPQFLISFYEKMQSDKGSIPDRFSAQQFSDYHSELNMSSLELGDSALYFCASSPGTGRHNEQFFGPGTRLTVL.

V usage is TRBV6-1 and J usage is TRBJ1-1; D call uncertain. Looked up from germline, CDR1 is MNHNS and CDR2 is SASEGT. Trimming took off 1 base at V and 1 base at J, with 7 bases between the two ends. This CDR3 contains 14 residues. CDR3 sequence reads: CASSEGPENTEAFF. The CDR3 nucleotides read TGTGCCAGCAGTGAAGGCCCAGAGAACACTGAAGCTTTCTTT.

The genes are TRBV7-8 and TRBJ1-5; D gene unclear. V lost 1 base, J lost 7 bases, and 20 bases lay in between. The CDR3 consists of 17 residues. The germline CDR1 and CDR2 sequences are SGHVS and FQNEAQ. The CDR3 protein is CASSLDARLGFGQPQHF. The DNA for the CDR3 is TGTGCCAGCAGCTTAGACGCCAGGCTGGGTTTTGGACAGCCCCAGCATTTT.

This clone is a singleton in its sample. The chain couples TRBV7-9 to TRBJ2-7; 7 positions match TRBD2. CDR1 is SEHNR and CDR2 is FQNEAQ in the germline V gene (reference sequence). J was trimmed by 4 bases and V by 7 bases; bases with no gene match: 4. CDR3 length: 12 residues. In DNA, the CDR3 is TGTGCCAGCACGCCCGGGAGGTACGAGCAGTACTTC. This translates into CASTPGRYEQYF. Full variable domain (remainder filled in from reference TRBV7-9 and TRBJ2-7): DTGVSQNPRHKITKRGQNVTFRCDPISEHNRLYWYRQTLGQGPEFLTYFQNEAQLEKSRLLSDRFSAERPKGSFSTLEIQRTEQGDSAMYLCASTPGRYEQYFGPGTRLTVT.

The rearrangement links TRBV2 to TRBJ1-4, with 8 bases that match TRBD1. With V trimmed by 5 bases and J by 7 bases, 12 bases remained unmatched. The germline gives CDR1 SNHLY, CDR2 FYNNEI. The CDR3 covers 16 residues. The CDR3 protein is CASSQNRGSFGEKLFF. The CDR3 nucleotides are TGTGCCAGCAGTCAAAACAGGGGGTCGTTCGGTGAAAAACTGTTTTTT. The full variable domain, its missing parts supplied by reference TRBV2 and TRBJ1-4, is EPEVTQTPSHQVTQMGQEVILRCVPISNHLYFYWYRQILGQKVEFLVSFYNNEISEKSEIFDDQFSVERPDGSNFTLKIRSTKLEDSAMYFCASSQNRGSFGEKLFFGSGTQLSVL.

This chain connects TRBV6-1 to TRBJ2-2; D remains unclear. The V gene lost 6 bases and the J gene lost 4 bases, with 6 bases spanning the gap. This CDR3 is 12 amino acids long. Germline V CDR1 and CDR2: MNHNS, SASEGT. This CDR3 is CASSSSTGELFF. CDR3 coding DNA: TGTGCCAGCAGCTCCAGCACCGGGGAGCTGTTTTTT.